These T cell receptor beta chains were read from a single sample in a study of blood T cell repertoires in COVID-19. Assay: immunoSEQ multiplex PCR; the TCRdb copy retains only in-frame clones and omits some. The table includes about 230,000 clones, over 80% detected once. The specimen was peripheral blood. The source is a man aged 35 to 55 with acute or convalescent COVID-19. Each CDR3 is given with its conserved first and last residue. D genes are given only for firm matches. Clone size is given for some rows only: seen once, a few or many times, or a class if the clone is expanded.

>TRBJ1-5|NA|NA|TRBV2
CASGGDYSNQPQHF
TGTGCCAGCGGGGGGGATTATAGCAATCAGCCCCAGCATTTT
>TRBJ1-1|NA|few|TRBV7-8
CASSQRVVNTEAFF
TGTGCCAGCAGCCAGCGCGTAGTGAACACTGAAGCTTTCTTT
>TRBJ2-1|NA|NA|TRBV2
CASSAQGFNEQFF
TGTGCCAGCAGTGCTCAGGGGTTTAATGAGCAGTTCTTC
>TRBJ1-2|NA|NA|TRBV18
CASSPSGQRLVNYGYTF
TGTGCCAGCTCACCGTCAGGACAGCGCCTGGTTAACTATGGCTACACCTTC
>TRBJ2-1|TRBD2|NA|TRBV19
CASRITSGRDNEQFF
TGTGCCAGTAGGATAACTAGCGGGAGAGACAATGAGCAGTTCTTC
>TRBJ2-5|TRBD2|NA|TRBV7-2
CASSLNGGRGETQYF
TGTGCCAGCAGCTTAAATGGCGGGAGGGGGGAGACCCAGTACTTC
>TRBJ1-2|TRBD1|NA|TRBV5-4
CASTSGQDSYGYTF
TGTGCCAGCACCTCGGGACAGGACAGTTACGGCTACACCTTC
>TRBJ1-4|NA|NA|TRBV19
CASREDRSNEKLFF
TGTGCCAGTAGGGAGGACAGATCTAATGAAAAACTGTTTTTT
>TRBJ2-1|NA|NA|TRBV29-1
CSVEAPGARNEQFF
TGCAGCGTTGAAGCCCCAGGGGCTCGGAATGAGCAGTTCTTC
>TRBJ2-3|NA|NA|TRBV5-1
CASSLYSIRTDTQYF
TGCGCCAGCAGCTTGTACAGTATACGCACAGATACGCAGTATTTT
>TRBJ1-2|NA|NA|TRBV27
CASSLLGASGYTF
TGTGCCAGCAGTTTACTAGGTGCCTCCGGCTACACCTTC
>TRBJ1-1|NA|NA|TRBV12-3/TRBV12-4
CASSNAEGTEAFF
TGTGCCAGCAGTAATGCGGAGGGGACTGAAGCTTTCTTT
>TRBJ2-2|TRBD1|NA|TRBV7-2
CASSSGQGGTGELFF
TGTGCCAGCAGCTCGGGACAGGGGGGCACCGGGGAGCTGTTTTTT